This entry lists 15 T cell receptor beta chains sequenced from one sample in a study of cytomegalovirus exposure and HLA in healthy donors. Amplification used 60 Vbeta primers and 13 Jbeta primers. The method was immunoSEQ multiplex PCR; TCRdb's version includes in-frame clones alone and lacks a portion of them. The sample shows 85,000 to 90,000 clones, around 76% of them seen only once. Sequencing was done on a sample of PBMCs. These receptors were collected from a man under 40 in good health and CMV-seropositive.

Concerning this clone: Mismatch with germline at one junction end may stem from a read error. The rearrangement links TRBV20-1 to TRBJ2-2; maybe TRBD1 (6 bases). CDR1 and CDR2 from the germline V gene are DFQATT and SNEGSKA (reference sequence). The CDR3 sequence is 11 residues long. The chain's CDR3 is CSARDTGELFF. The DNA of the CDR3 is TGCAGTGCTCGGGACACGGGGGAGCTGTTTTTT.

This clone was observed a handful of times. The DNA for the CDR3 is TGTGCCAGCAGTTACGGTACTATTCTACAGCAGTTCTTC. Translated: CASSYGTILQQFF. The gene calls are TRBV6-5 and TRBJ2-1; no clear D. Trimming shortened V by 2 bases and J by 11 bases, and 13 bases separated the two germline ends. The V gene's germline CDR1 is MNHEY and CDR2 SVGAGI. This CDR3 contains 13 residues.

The chain links TRBV13 to TRBJ1-2; 11 bases map to TRBD1. Germline values: CDR1 PRHDT, CDR2 FYEKMQ (reference sequence). Losses at the gene ends were 1 base for V and 3 bases for J; bases not matched to a gene: 1. The CDR3 loop spans 15 amino acids. The DNA of the CDR3 is TGTGCCAGCAGCTTAGAGGGACAGGGGGACTATGGCTACACCTTC. Translated: CASSLEGQGDYGYTF.

The V and J genes are TRBV6-5 and TRBJ1-3; 9 bases line up with TRBD1. The CDR3 is 14 amino acids. V lost 6 bases and J lost 9; bases outside the gene matches: 9. Germline V gives CDR1 MNHEY, CDR2 SVGAGI. The CDR3: CASRPGQGDGTIYF. The CDR3 nucleotides read TGTGCCAGCAGACCGGGACAGGGAGACGGCACCATATATTTT.

This chain connects TRBV4-1 to TRBJ2-3; TRBD2 matches at 10 bases. The germline gives CDR1 MGHRA, CDR2 YSYEKL. The CDR3 totals 17 residues. V shed 0 bases and J 3 bases; nucleotides not matched to a gene: 6. CDR3 sequence (DNA): TGCGCCAGCAGCCAAGATTTTAGCGGGGGGTTGACAGATACGCAGTATTTT. Amino acids: CASSQDFSGGLTDTQYF.

The chain uses TRBV18 and TRBJ2-7; 7 bases map to TRBD1. The CDR3 consists of 14 residues. Germline-derived CDR1 and CDR2 are KGHSH and LQKENI. The V gene end was trimmed by 2 bases and the J gene end by 5 bases; junction bases not matched to a gene: 6. CDR3 amino acids: CASSPLGGRNEQYF. The CDR3 nucleotides are TGTGCCAGCTCACCATTAGGGGGCCGAAACGAGCAGTACTTC.

This chain connects TRBV11-3 to TRBJ2-2; D might be TRBD2 (5 bases). Germline CDR1 SGHNT, CDR2 YENEEA. V was pared by 3 bases and J by 2 bases, with 10 bases between. CDR3 length: 15 residues. The CDR3: CASSFRGSNTGELFF. CDR3 in DNA: TGTGCCAGCAGCTTTCGGGGATCTAACACCGGGGAGCTGTTTTTT.

V and J are TRBV7-2 and TRBJ1-1; D remains ambiguous. V was cut by 5 bases and J by 4 bases, with 14 bases left in between. CDR3 length equals 14 residues. Germline V gives CDR1 SGHTA, CDR2 FQGNSA. The CDR3 coding sequence is TGTGCCAGCAGCGCGGCCTTAGGCCCCACTGAAGCTTTCTTT. The encoded protein is CASSAALGPTEAFF. Filled out from reference TRBV7-2 and TRBJ1-1, the complete variable domain reads GAGVSQSPSNKVTEKGKDVELRCDPISGHTALYWYRQSLGQGLEFLIYFQGNSAPDKSGLPSDRFSAERTGGSVSTLTIQRTQQEDSAVYLCASSAALGPTEAFFGQGTRLTVV.

This sequence joins TRBV10-3 and TRBJ1-2; D may be TRBD1 (5 bases). V was pared by 3 bases and J by 11 bases, with 13 bases between. The germline gives CDR1 ENHRY, CDR2 SYGVKD. This CDR3 contains 12 residues. In DNA, the CDR3 is TGTGCCATCAGTGATGGAGGGACGGGTTACACCTTC. This translates into CAISDGGTGYTF.

The chain joins TRBV30 to TRBJ1-1, with 7 nucleotides matching TRBD1. The CDR3 length is 12 residues. Germline V gene data show CDR1 as GTSNPN and CDR2 as SVGIG (reference sequence). The ends lost 8 bases at V and 5 bases at J; junction bases unmatched: 8. As DNA, the CDR3 is TGTGCCGCAGTCCTCAGGGGGACTGAAGCTTTCTTT. This gives the protein CAAVLRGTEAFF.

The rearrangement uses TRBV18 and TRBJ2-1; D is possibly TRBD1 (6 bases). This CDR3 has 15 residues. The V end lost 3 bases, the J end lost 6 bases, and 15 bases lay between the germline ends. Germline assignment: CDR1 KGHSH and CDR2 LQKENI. The CDR3 DNA sequence: TGTGCCAGCTCACCTTTACAGGGTTGGGGCAATGAGCAGTTCTTC. Translation gives CASSPLQGWGNEQFF.

The chain uses TRBV10-1 and TRBJ1-2; D uncertain. This CDR3 comprises 14 residues. V was pared by 0 bases and J by 6 bases, with 11 bases between. CDR1 WNHNN and CDR2 SYGVQD come from the germline V gene (reference sequence). The CDR3 spells CASSESIGRDGYTF. In DNA form, the CDR3 reads TGCGCCAGCAGTGAGTCGATAGGGCGGGATGGCTACACCTTC.

The sample holds a few counts of this clone. J is TRBJ2-5 and V is TRBV7-9; 9 bases are a match to TRBD2. The CDR3 sequence is 14 residues long. Germline V gives CDR1 SEHNR, CDR2 FQNEAQ (reference sequence). V dropped 5 bases and J dropped 6; count of bases not matched to a gene: 7. CDR3 in amino acids: CASSGGRDIKTQYF. In DNA form, the CDR3 reads TGTGCCAGCAGCGGCGGGAGGGACATCAAGACCCAGTACTTC.

V is TRBV6-1 and J is TRBJ1-1; 7 nucleotides match TRBD1. Germline V gene lookup returns CDR1 MNHNS and CDR2 SASEGT. This CDR3 comprises 12 residues. Germline trimming cut 5 bases from V and 14 bases from J; bases unmatched to any gene: 11. CDR3 DNA: TGTGCCAGCAGTAATACCGGGACAGCCGTCTTCTTT. As protein: CASSNTGTAVFF.

The genes are TRBV5-1 and TRBJ1-2; tentatively, D is TRBD1 (5 bases). Germline V lookup: CDR1 SGHRS, CDR2 YFSETQ. The ends were cut back, 5 bases at V and 7 bases at J, with 15 bases in the middle. The CDR3 spans 13 residues. For the CDR3, the DNA is TGCGCCAGCAGTATCGGGGGGGATGGTGGCTACACCTTC. This sequence encodes CASSIGGDGGYTF. Based on the CDR3 plus reference TRBV5-1 and TRBJ1-2, the full variable domain is KAGVTQTPRYLIKTRGQQVTLSCSPISGHRSVSWYQQTPGQGLQFLFEYFSETQRNKGNFPGRFSGRQFSNSRSEMNVSTLELGDSALYLCASSIGGDGGYTFGSGTRLTVV.